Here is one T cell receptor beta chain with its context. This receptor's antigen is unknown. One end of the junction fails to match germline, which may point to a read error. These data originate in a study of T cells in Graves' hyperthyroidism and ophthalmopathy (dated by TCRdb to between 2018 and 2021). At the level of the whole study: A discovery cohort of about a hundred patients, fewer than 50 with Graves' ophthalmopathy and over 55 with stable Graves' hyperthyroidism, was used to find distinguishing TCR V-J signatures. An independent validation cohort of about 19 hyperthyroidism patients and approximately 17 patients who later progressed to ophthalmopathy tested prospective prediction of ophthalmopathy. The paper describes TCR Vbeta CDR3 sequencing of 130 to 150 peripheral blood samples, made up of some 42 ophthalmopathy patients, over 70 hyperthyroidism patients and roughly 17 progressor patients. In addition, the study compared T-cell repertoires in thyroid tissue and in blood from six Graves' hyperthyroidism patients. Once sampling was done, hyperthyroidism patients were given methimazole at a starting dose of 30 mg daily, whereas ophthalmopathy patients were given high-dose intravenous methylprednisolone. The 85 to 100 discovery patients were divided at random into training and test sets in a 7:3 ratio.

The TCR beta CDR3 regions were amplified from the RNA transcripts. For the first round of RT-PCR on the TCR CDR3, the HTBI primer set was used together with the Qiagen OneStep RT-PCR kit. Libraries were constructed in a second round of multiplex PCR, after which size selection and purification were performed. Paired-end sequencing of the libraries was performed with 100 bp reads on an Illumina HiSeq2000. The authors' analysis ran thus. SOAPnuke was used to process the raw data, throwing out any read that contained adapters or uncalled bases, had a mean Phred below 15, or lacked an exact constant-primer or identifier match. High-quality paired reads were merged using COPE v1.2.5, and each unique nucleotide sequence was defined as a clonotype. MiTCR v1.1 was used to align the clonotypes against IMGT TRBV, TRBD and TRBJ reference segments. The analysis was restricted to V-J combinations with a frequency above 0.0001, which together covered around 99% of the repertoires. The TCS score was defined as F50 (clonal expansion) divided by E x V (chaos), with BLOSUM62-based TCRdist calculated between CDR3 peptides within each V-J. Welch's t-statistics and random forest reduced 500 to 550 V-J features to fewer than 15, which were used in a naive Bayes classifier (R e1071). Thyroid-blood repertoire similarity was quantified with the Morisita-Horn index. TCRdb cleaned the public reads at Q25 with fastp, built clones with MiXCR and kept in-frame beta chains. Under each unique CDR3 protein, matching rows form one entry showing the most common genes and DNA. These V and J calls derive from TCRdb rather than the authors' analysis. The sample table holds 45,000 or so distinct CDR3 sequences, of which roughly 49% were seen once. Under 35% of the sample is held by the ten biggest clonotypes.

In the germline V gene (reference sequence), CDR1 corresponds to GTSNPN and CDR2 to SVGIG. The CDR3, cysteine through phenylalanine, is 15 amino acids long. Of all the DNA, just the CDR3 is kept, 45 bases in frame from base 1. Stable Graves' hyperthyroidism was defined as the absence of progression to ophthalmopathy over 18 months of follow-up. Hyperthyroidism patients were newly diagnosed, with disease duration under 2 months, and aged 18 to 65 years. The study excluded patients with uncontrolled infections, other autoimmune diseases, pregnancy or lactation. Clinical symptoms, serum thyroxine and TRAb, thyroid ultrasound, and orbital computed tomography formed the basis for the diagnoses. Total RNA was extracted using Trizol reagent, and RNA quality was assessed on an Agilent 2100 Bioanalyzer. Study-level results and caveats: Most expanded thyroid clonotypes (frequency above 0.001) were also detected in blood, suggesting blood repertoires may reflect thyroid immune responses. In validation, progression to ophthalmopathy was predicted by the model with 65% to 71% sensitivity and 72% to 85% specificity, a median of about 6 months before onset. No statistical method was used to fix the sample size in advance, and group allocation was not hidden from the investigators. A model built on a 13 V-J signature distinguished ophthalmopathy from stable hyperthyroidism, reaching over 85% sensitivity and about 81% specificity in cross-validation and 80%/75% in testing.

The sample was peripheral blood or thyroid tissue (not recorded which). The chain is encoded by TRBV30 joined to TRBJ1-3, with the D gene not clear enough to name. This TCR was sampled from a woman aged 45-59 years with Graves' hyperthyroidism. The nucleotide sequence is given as TGTGCCTGGAGTAGAGGACGCACCTTGGAAAACACCATGTATTTT. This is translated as CAWSRGRTLENTMYF.